This section outlines one T cell receptor beta chain sequence together with its context. The antigen remains unidentified. TCRdb reanalysed the RT-PCR reads using MiXCR and keeps one entry per CDR3 protein. Of 600,000 to 700,000 distinct CDR3 sequences detected, about 14% appear once; the ten largest clones hold 7.6%. Germline V lookup: CDR1 LGHDT, CDR2 YNNKEL (reference sequence). The CDR3 loop spans 15 amino acids. Trimming took 3 bases from V and 1 from J, leaving 9 bases between them. This sample was taken from a study of response to subunit inactivated influenza vaccine. The study's findings and limits: That few new T cells are recruited by each seasonal influenza vaccination was the authors' suggestion.

The J gene is TRBJ2-2, the V gene TRBV3-1; perhaps TRBD1 as D (6 bases). The sequence came from a man between 50 and 59 years old who received an inactivated influenza vaccine. The material sequenced was PBMCs from blood, taken about 14 days before vaccination. CDR3 amino acids: CASSQRQVNTGELFF. CDR3 coding DNA: TGTGCCAGCAGCCAGCGACAGGTGAACACCGGGGAGCTGTTTTTT.